One sample yielded the 9 T cell receptor beta chains listed below, sequenced in a study of beta chain features in type 1 diabetes. Findings and caveats of the study: TCRB CDR3s from Type 1 diabetes patients were moderately but significantly shorter in all four CD4+ subsets.

Antigens of these TCRs are unknown. Isolated RNA was reverse transcribed in full, so expressed TCRB transcripts were sequenced. Measured with immunoSEQ multiplex PCR; TCRdb has only the in-frame clones, and not every one. The data show roughly 160,000 clones, less than 10% seen once. Sequenced: central memory CD4+ T cells from blood. All receptors derive from a man in his late teens or twenties with type 1 diabetes.

This clone came up a few times. CDR3: CASSASGTRLGYTF. The CDR3 DNA reads TGTGCCAGCAGCGCATCCGGGACAAGGCTGGGCTACACCTTC. The chain links TRBV7-2 to TRBJ1-2, with D possibly TRBD1 on 6 matching bases. Germline loops: CDR1 SGHTA, CDR2 FQGNSA. This CDR3 is 14 amino acids long. V was cut by 5 bases and J by 8 bases, with 18 bases left in between. Based on the CDR3 plus reference TRBV7-2 and TRBJ1-2, the full variable domain is GAGVSQSPSNKVTEKGKDVELRCDPISGHTALYWYRQSLGQGLEFLIYFQGNSAPDKSGLPSDRFSAERTGGSVSTLTIQRTQQEDSAVYLCASSASGTRLGYTFGSGTRLTVV.

A few counts support this clone. The chain carries TRBV7-9 and TRBJ1-3; a possible D gene is TRBD1 (5 bases). V lost 5 bases and J 1 base, leaving 12 bases between the germline ends. CDR1 is SEHNR and CDR2 is FQNEAQ in the germline V gene (reference sequence). The CDR3 spans 15 residues. CDR3 protein: CASSDTRDSGNTIYF. The CDR3, as DNA: TGTGCCAGCAGCGACACCAGGGATTCTGGAAACACCATATATTTT.

This clone was seen a handful of times. The chain has TRBV20-1 and TRBJ1-5; D is unresolved. Germline CDR1 and CDR2: DFQATT and SNEGSKA (reference sequence). The germline V and J ends were trimmed by 4 bases and 2 bases, with 3 bases remaining between them. The CDR3 spans 11 residues. The CDR3 DNA follows: TGCAGTGCTACAGGCAATCAGCCCCAGCATTTT. Its translation is CSATGNQPQHF.

The V gene is TRBV6-1, the J gene TRBJ2-5, with a possible D match to TRBD2 (6 bases). This CDR3 is built from 16 residues. CDR1 is MNHNS, CDR2 SASEGT, per germline. Trimming stripped 4 bases from V and 4 bases from J, with 19 bases between. The DNA for the CDR3 is TGTGCCAGCAGTGGGGTATCGGCGGGGTCCATAGAGACCCAGTACTTC. Translated, it gives CASSGVSAGSIETQYF.

In DNA form, the CDR3 reads TGTGCCAGCAGTTACTCGCAAGAGACCCAGTACTTC. As protein: CASSYSQETQYF. The rearrangement joins TRBV28 to TRBJ2-5; D gene uncertain. This CDR3 comprises 12 residues. Per germline, CDR1 MDHEN and CDR2 SYDVKM. Deletions cut 4 bases from V and 2 bases from J, with 5 bases between.

This clone came up a few times. This rearrangement joins TRBV5-6 to TRBJ2-1; D perhaps matches TRBD1 (6 bases). Trimming took 4 bases from V and 10 from J, leaving 12 bases between them. Per germline, CDR1 SGHDT and CDR2 YYEEEE. This CDR3 is 12 amino acids long. In DNA, the CDR3 is TGTGCCAGCAGCGCGCAAGACAGGGAGCAGTTCTTC. It translates to CASSAQDREQFF.

This clone was observed a few times. The rearrangement joins TRBV6-5 to TRBJ1-1; TRBD1 matches at 8 bases. Germline assignment: CDR1 MNHEY and CDR2 SVGAGI. Trimming removed 1 base from V and 5 bases from J; junction bases left unmatched: 6. The CDR3 runs 15 residues. CDR3: CASSYLTGAKTEAFF. As DNA, the CDR3 is TGTGCCAGCAGTTACTTGACAGGGGCGAAGACTGAAGCTTTCTTT.

This clone was counted ten times or more. J is TRBJ1-4 and V is TRBV7-9; D is uncertain. CDR1 is SEHNR, CDR2 FQNEAQ, per germline (reference sequence). This CDR3 contains 12 residues. V dropped 8 bases and J dropped 5 bases, with 9 bases sitting between them. The CDR3 DNA is TGTGCCAGCCAACGGGTCAATGAAAAACTGTTTTTT. Protein sequence: CASQRVNEKLFF. The whole variable domain, remainder taken from reference TRBV7-9 and TRBJ1-4, is DTGVSQNPRHKITKRGQNVTFRCDPISEHNRLYWYRQTLGQGPEFLTYFQNEAQLEKSRLLSDRFSAERPKGSFSTLEIQRTEQGDSAMYLCASQRVNEKLFFGSGTQLSVL.

Only a few counts were recorded for this clone. The chain uses TRBV6-6 and TRBJ2-3, with 14 bases matching TRBD2. CDR1 MNHNY and CDR2 SVGAGI come from the germline V gene (reference sequence). V was clipped by 2 bases and J by 10 bases; unmatched bases: 5. The CDR3 runs to 15 residues. CDR3 sequence reads: CASSYGTSGSLSQYF. The CDR3 DNA reads TGTGCCAGCAGTTACGGGACTAGCGGGAGTCTTTCGCAGTATTTT.